Given below is one TCR beta chain in context. What it binds is unknown. These data are taken from a study of graft-versus-host responses after intestinal transplantation. In the study overall: Each of the recipients got a multivisceral, liver-intestinal, or isolated intestinal transplant. Findings of the study overall: Some patients had graft-donor T cell macrochimerism, and their allografts showed high graft-versus-host to host-versus-graft clonal ratios. Levels of circulating GvH clones at their peak were associated with early post-transplant HvG declines.

The germline CDR1 and CDR2 sequences are SGHTA and FQGNSA. Trimming took 5 bases from V and 3 from J; bases not matched to a gene: 4. CDR3 length: 13 amino acids. Sequenced by immunoSEQ multiplex PCR; TCRdb stores in-frame clones only, minus some. The sample includes about 88,000 clones, about 94% seen only once; the top ten take approximately 0.19%. The chain joins TRBV7-2 to TRBJ2-7, with TRBD1 matching over 7 bases. The source is a human donor who was the organ donor for an intestinal transplant. The sample in question was unstimulated CD4+ T cells sorted from spleen or lymph node cells, obtained before transplant. The CDR3 region is CASSPGTVYEQYF. The CDR3 nucleotides read TGTGCCAGCAGCCCGGGGACAGTCTACGAGCAGTACTTC.